This TCR beta chain was observed in a study of T cell responses to AZD1222 COVID-19 vaccine (dated by TCRdb to the early 2020s). In the study overall: TCR sequencing covered 230 or so trial participants: roughly 200 given two doses of AZD1222 and around 26 given two doses of MenACWY control vaccine. Trial participants were enrolled by age into subgroups of 18-55, 56-69 and 70-plus years, and roughly 160, 29 and 62 TCR-sequenced participants, respectively, were included in these subgroups.

The sample's time point label, decoded: baseline before first vaccination. The treatment or condition tag for this specimen amounts to: meningococcal conjugate vaccine given as trial control. The vaccinee samples were drawn from two UK trials, COV001 and COV002, one of which was a single-blind randomized controlled phase 2/3 trial testing AZD1222 (ChAdOx1 nCoV-19) in healthy adults. For TCRbeta chain sequencing, PBMC samples were collected from trial participants at day 0 and at day 28 after the second dose. This clone was picked up a small number of times. The antigen it recognizes is unknown. No much larger clone is present one base from it, and per-base qualities are unavailable. The CDR3 covers 18 residues, taking in both the cysteine and the phenylalanine. CDR3 DNA only is kept here, 54 bases in frame from base 1. CDR1 is given as SGHTA and CDR2 as FQGNSA, both from the germline V gene. V loses 3 bases at its end and J loses 5 bases; junction bases beyond the gene matches: 18.

The CDR3 regions of human TCRbeta chains were subjected to immunosequencing. Regarding the original processing steps: Repertoire TCRs were checked for matches against a reference library of SARS-CoV-2-specific TCRs that had been generated using the MIRA antigen-specificity platform. Breadth was defined as the fraction of unique TCRs that were SARS-CoV-2-associated, and depth was defined as the fraction of total T cells that were SARS-CoV-2-associated. Using the MIRA data, each spike-specific TCR was mapped to the spike region that the TCR reacts to and placed in a CD4 or CD8 class. Log10-transformed breadth and depth values were compared by one-way ANOVA with Sidak's multiple comparisons tests. The table was pulled from immuneACCESS by TCRdb, which kept in-frame rearrangements only. Such tables lose some clones; where checked, under half of the loss comes from unresolved V genes, and the rest has no known cause. V and J calls and clone size are those listed in that table; D and trimming were worked out from the DNA. This sample holds approximately 80,000 clones; around 90% were observed only once. The top ten clones comprise more than 5% of the sample.

General study outcomes and caveats: No day 14 peak-response samples were available, so repertoires were characterized only after the peak T cell response. In the small 56-69-year group, the increase in depth fell short of significance, most likely because of low power. Nearly half of unique spike-specific TCRs reportedly recognized epitopes outside regions mutated in the B.1.351 and B.1.1.7 variants. Most participants were white British and females outnumbered males, and the authors suggested that clonal diversity may have been underestimated. Only five to seven AZD1222 recipients were SARS-CoV-2 seropositive at baseline, limiting conclusions about previously exposed vaccinees. Vaccine-associated CD4 TCRs spanned the whole spike protein, with dominant responses in regions 160-218 and 743-854. Spike-specific TCR breadth and depth rose significantly after two AZD1222 doses compared with day 0 and with MenACWY recipients.

The chain uses TRBV7-2 and TRBJ1-1; 7 central nucleotides agree with TRBD1. The material was peripheral blood, obtained on day 0 of MenACWY control vaccination. This TCR derives from an adult in good health. The CDR3 amino acid sequence is: CASSLDLYSDRRGTEAFF. DNA sequence: TGTGCCAGCAGCTTGGACCTCTATTCGGACAGGAGGGGGACTGAAGCTTTCTTT.